The subject of this entry is one T cell receptor beta chain. These data come from a study of response to subunit inactivated influenza vaccine. CDR1 and CDR2 from the germline V gene are LGHNA and YSLEER. The CDR3 spans 15 residues. V lost 0 bases and J lost 0, with 9 bases in between. TCRdb fed the RT-PCR reads into MiXCR, producing one record per CDR3 protein. In the table there are some 200,000 distinct CDR3 sequences, 12% of which are singletons. These sequences were also reported in another study, on T cells expressing NK-cell markers. As that study records: Scientists made TCR beta cDNA using 5'RACE template switching with UMIs. Once again these clonotypes came out on top in the CD3+CD56-NKG2C+ fraction of four donors.

This clonotype was sampled from a man aged 45 to 65 who received an inactivated influenza vaccine. The input for sequencing was CD8+ T cells sorted from PBMCs, taken about 12 days after vaccination. The chain employs TRBV4-3 and TRBJ2-7; D is ambiguous. This chain's CDR3 is CASSQERLSSYEQYF. The CDR3 nucleotides are TGCGCCAGCAGCCAAGAACGTCTCAGCTCCTACGAGCAGTACTTC.